This T cell receptor (beta chain) is from a study of shared clonotypes between healthy human individuals. About the research overall: CD4 naive cells filled three plates per donor, CD4 memory three, CD8 naive two and CD8 memory one.

This clone was counted a few times. As yet, its antigen is unknown. TCRdb's table, derived via immunoSEQ multiplex PCR, lists solely in-frame clones and lacks some. The sample holds a few million clones, approximately 94% seen once. Healthy and HIV-negative, the adult donors had no recent acute infections or vaccinations. Regarding the study as a whole: Sorted-subset sequencing, rarefaction showed, was incomplete despite large depth. Memory subsets generally showed lower estimated richness than naive subsets.

Germline CDR1 SEHNR, CDR2 FQNEAQ (reference sequence). V lost 4 bases and J lost 4, with 10 bases in between. The CDR3 is 13 amino acids. The sequenced material came from naive CD4+ T cells sorted from blood. Subset meaning: CD45RA+ positively selected. The chain employs TRBV7-9 and TRBJ1-2, with D possibly TRBD1 on 5 matching bases. This receptor was obtained from a man younger than 35 in good health. CDR3 coding DNA: TGTGCCAGCAGCTCGGGACCGCTCTATGGCTACACCTTC. Its translation is CASSSGPLYGYTF.